These 8 T cell receptor beta chains were sequenced from one sample in a study of human T cells and chemical hapten exposure. Time point meaning: patch test 1, 2 weeks after DPC sensitization. Indicated treatment: therapeutic diphenylcyclopropenone sensitization with weekly scalp DPC. TCRdb re-called the RACE reads with MiXCR, one entry per CDR3 protein. The data hold 300,000 to 350,000 distinct CDR3 sequences, with around 7% observed a single time. Material: whole blood, obtained in connection with sensitization to the hapten diphenylcyclopropenone (DPC). The origin of the receptors is a young woman with alopecia areata. Some clones in this sample may be carry-over from other donors' samples.

This clonotype appeared a few times. J is TRBJ1-6 and V is TRBV4-3; D is perhaps TRBD1 (5 bases). Germline assignment: CDR1 LGHNA and CDR2 YSLEER. The CDR3 consists of 15 residues. Trimming took off 1 base at V and 8 bases at J, with 12 bases between the two ends. CDR3 protein: CASSQGSQGYSPLHF. CDR3 nucleotides: TGCGCCAGCAGCCAAGGATCCCAGGGATATTCACCCCTCCACTTT.

The J gene is TRBJ2-5, the V gene TRBV25-1, with D possibly TRBD1 on 5 matching bases. Trimming cost V 3 bases and J 5 bases, with 13 bases left between them. Germline CDR1 reads MGHDK; CDR2 reads SYGVNS. The CDR3 sequence is 14 residues long. The chain's CDR3 is CASSDGRKGETQYF. The CDR3 nucleotides read TGTGCCAGCAGTGACGGCAGAAAGGGGGAGACCCAGTACTTC.

This clonotype turned up a few times. The CDR3 coding sequence is TGTGCCAGCAGCTTCCGAACAGGGGTCCCCCCAACCCTCCACTTT. Its protein is CASSFRTGVPPTLHF. The chain couples TRBV5-6 to TRBJ1-6; 7 nucleotides match TRBD1. The CDR3 has 15 amino acids. The V gene end was trimmed by 2 bases and the J gene end by 14 bases; junction bases not matched to a gene: 13. Germline values: CDR1 SGHDT, CDR2 YYEEEE.

This clonotype has more than one count but fewer than ten. A read error is possible here, since a much larger clone lies one base away. V and J are TRBV7-9 and TRBJ2-7, with D possibly being TRBD2 (6 bases). Trimming removed 7 bases from V and 1 base from J, with 11 bases in between. The V gene's germline CDR1 is SEHNR and CDR2 FQNEAQ (reference sequence). CDR3 size: 13 residues. This CDR3 is CASTGAGSYEQYF. The CDR3 region has the DNA TGTGCCAGCACCGGGGCGGGGTCCTACGAGCAGTACTTC.

In its sample, this clonotype was seen a few times. The chain couples TRBV28 to TRBJ1-6; D possibly corresponds to TRBD1 (6 bases). The V gene's germline CDR1 is MDHEN and CDR2 SYDVKM. The V end lost 7 bases, the J end lost 8 bases, and 9 bases lay between the germline ends. The length of the CDR3 is 12 residues. This chain's CDR3 is CASIDRYSPLHF. The CDR3 DNA sequence: TGTGCCAGCATCGACAGGTATTCACCCCTCCACTTT.

This chain joins TRBV5-1 and TRBJ1-1, with 9 positions matching TRBD1. With 2 bases clipped from V and 2 bases from J, the junction kept 4 bases outside the gene matches. CDR1 is SGHRS, CDR2 YFSETQ, per germline. There are 15 residues in the CDR3. CDR3 sequence: CASSLQQGANTEAFF. DNA of the CDR3: TGCGCCAGCAGCTTACAACAGGGGGCCAACACTGAAGCTTTCTTT.

The sample holds many counts of this clonotype. V usage is TRBV14 and J usage is TRBJ2-2; a weak D match, TRBD2 (5 bases). The V gene's germline CDR1 is SGHDN and CDR2 FVKESK. The CDR3 sequence is 14 residues long. The ends were cut back, 1 base at V and 4 bases at J, with 7 bases in the middle. Here the CDR3 reads CASSQVRGTGELFF. CDR3 bases: TGTGCCAGCAGCCAAGTCCGGGGCACCGGGGAGCTGTTTTTT. The full variable domain, rest sourced from reference TRBV14 and TRBJ2-2, is EAGVTQFPSHSVIEKGQTVTLRCDPISGHDNLYWYRRVMGKEIKFLLHFVKESKQDESGMPNNRFLAERTGGTYSTLKVQPAELEDSGVYFCASSQVRGTGELFFGEGSRLTVL.

The table lists this clonotype with a few counts. The V and J genes are TRBV6-6 and TRBJ1-5; D not resolved. Germline assignment: CDR1 MNHNY and CDR2 SVGAGI (reference sequence). This CDR3 contains 16 residues. V was clipped by 0 bases and J by 4 bases, with 13 bases between them. CDR3 sequence (DNA): TGTGCCAGCAGTTACTCGATCGGCCAGCATAATCAGCCCCAGCATTTT. Amino acids: CASSYSIGQHNQPQHF.